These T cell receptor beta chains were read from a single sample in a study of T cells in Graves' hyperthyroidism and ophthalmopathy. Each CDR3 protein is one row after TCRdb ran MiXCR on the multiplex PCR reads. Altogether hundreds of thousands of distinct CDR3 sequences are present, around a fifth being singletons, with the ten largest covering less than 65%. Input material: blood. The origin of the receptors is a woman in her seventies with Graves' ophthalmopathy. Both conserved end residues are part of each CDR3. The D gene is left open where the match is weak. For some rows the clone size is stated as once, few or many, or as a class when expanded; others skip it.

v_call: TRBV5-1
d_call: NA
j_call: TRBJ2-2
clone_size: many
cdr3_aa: CASSFGGNTGELFF
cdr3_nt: TGTGCCAGCAGTTTCGGCGGGAACACCGGGGAGCTGTTTTTT

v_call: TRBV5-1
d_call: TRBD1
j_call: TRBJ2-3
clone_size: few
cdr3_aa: CASSLADRGTDTQYF
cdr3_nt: TGCGCCAGCAGCTTGGCCGACAGGGGCACAGATACGCAGTATTTT

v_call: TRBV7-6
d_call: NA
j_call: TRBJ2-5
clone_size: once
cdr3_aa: CASSFNSVEETQYF
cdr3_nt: TGTGCCAGCAGCTTTAATAGCGTAGAAGAGACCCAGTACTTC

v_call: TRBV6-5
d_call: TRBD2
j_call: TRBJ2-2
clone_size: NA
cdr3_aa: CASSYSTKREALYTGELFF
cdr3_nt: TGTGCCAGCAGTTACTCGACTAAGCGGGAGGCTCTATACACCGGGGAGCTGTTTTTT

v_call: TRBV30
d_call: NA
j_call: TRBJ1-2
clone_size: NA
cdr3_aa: CAWRNSAGGDYGYTF
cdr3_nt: TGTGCCTGGAGGAATAGCGCAGGAGGGGACTATGGCTACACCTTC

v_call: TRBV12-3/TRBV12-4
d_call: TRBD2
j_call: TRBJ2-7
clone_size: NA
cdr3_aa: CASSPDRGVAGGVYEQYF
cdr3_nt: TGTGCCAGCAGTCCCGACCGGGGGGTAGCGGGAGGGGTCTACGAGCAGTACTTC

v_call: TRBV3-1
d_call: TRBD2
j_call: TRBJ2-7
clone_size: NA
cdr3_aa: CASSPGLMVRTYEQYF
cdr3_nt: TGTGCCAGCAGCCCGGGACTAATGGTGAGGACCTACGAGCAGTACTTC

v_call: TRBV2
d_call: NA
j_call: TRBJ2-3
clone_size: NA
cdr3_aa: CASRMVGGDTQYF
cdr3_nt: TGTGCCAGCAGGATGGTAGGAGGGGATACGCAGTATTTT

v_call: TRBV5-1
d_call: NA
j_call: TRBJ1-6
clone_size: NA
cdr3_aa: CASSLETGYSPLHF
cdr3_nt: TGCGCCAGCAGCTTGGAAACAGGGTATTCACCCCTCCACTTT

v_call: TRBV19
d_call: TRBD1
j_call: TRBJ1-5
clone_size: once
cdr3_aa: CASSFRRGNNQPQHF
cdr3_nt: TGTGCCAGTAGTTTTCGCAGGGGGAACAATCAGCCCCAGCATTTT

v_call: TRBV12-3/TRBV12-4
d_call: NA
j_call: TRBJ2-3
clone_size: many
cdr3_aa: CASSPHRPSTDTQYF
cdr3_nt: TGTGCCAGCAGTCCTCATCGTCCTAGCACAGATACGCAGTATTTT

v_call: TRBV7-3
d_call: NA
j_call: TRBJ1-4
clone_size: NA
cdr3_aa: CASSQIHYGEKLFF
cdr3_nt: TGCGCCAGCAGCCAGATCCATTACGGGGAAAAACTGTTTTTT

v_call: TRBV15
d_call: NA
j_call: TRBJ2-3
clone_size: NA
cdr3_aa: CATSGRGLTDTQYF
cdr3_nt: TGTGCCACCAGCGGCCGGGGCCTCACAGATACGCAGTATTTT

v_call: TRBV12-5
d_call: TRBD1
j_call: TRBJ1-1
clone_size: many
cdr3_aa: CASGLAATGGFGTEAFF
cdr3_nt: TGTGCTAGTGGTTTGGCGGCGACAGGGGGATTCGGCACTGAAGCTTTCTTT

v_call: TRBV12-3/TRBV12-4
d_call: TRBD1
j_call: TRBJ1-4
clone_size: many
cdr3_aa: CASRTTGGLREKLFF
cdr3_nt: TGTGCCAGCAGGACAACAGGGGGCTTAAGAGAAAAACTGTTTTTT

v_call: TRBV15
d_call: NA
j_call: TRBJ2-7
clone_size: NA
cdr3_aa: CATSRDRQGSYEQYF
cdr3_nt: TGTGCCACCAGCAGAGATCGCCAGGGCTCCTACGAGCAGTACTTC

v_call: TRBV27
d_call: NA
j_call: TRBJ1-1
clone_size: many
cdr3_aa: CASSLSVSPNTEAFF
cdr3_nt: TGTGCCAGCAGTTTATCGGTATCCCCTAACACTGAAGCTTTCTTT

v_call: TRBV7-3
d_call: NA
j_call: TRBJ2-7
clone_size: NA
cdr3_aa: CASSLELGSEQYF
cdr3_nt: TGTGCCAGCAGCTTAGAGCTAGGATCCGAGCAGTACTTC

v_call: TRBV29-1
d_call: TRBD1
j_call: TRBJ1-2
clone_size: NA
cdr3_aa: CSVVSRDRSIYGYTF
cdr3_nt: TGCAGCGTTGTATCGCGGGACAGGAGCATCTATGGCTACACCTTC

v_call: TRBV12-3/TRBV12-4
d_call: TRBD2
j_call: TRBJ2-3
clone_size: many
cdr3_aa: CASSGLDHTDTQYF
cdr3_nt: TGTGCCAGCAGCGGACTAGACCACACAGATACGCAGTATTTT

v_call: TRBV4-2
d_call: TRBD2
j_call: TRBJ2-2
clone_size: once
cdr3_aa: CASSQAQGLAGVVGELFF
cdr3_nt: TGTGCCAGCAGCCAAGCCCAAGGACTAGCGGGAGTCGTCGGGGAGCTGTTTTTT

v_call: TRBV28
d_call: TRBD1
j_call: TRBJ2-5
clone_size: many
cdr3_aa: CASRINRGKETQYF
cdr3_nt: TGTGCCAGCAGGATTAACAGGGGTAAAGAGACCCAGTACTTC

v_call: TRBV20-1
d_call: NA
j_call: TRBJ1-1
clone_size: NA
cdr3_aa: CSATRADEAFF
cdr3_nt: TGCAGTGCTACTAGGGCGGATGAAGCTTTCTTT

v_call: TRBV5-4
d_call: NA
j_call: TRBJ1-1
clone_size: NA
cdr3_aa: CASSLPLGPNTEAFF
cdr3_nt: TGTGCCAGCAGCTTACCCCTGGGGCCGAACACTGAAGCTTTCTTT

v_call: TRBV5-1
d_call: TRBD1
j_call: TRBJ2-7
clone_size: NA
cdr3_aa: CASRSGRDSTYEQYF
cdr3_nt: TGCGCCAGCCGCTCTGGCCGGGACAGTACCTACGAGCAGTACTTC

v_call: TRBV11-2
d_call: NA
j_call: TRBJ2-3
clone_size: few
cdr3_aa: CASSFAGKPLTDTQYF
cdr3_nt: TGTGCCAGCAGCTTCGCTGGGAAACCTCTCACAGATACGCAGTATTTT

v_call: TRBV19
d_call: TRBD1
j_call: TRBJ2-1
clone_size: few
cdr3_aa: CASSPQGKYNEQFF
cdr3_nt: TGTGCCAGTAGTCCACAGGGGAAATACAATGAGCAGTTCTTC

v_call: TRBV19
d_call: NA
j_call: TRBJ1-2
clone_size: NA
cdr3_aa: CASSYRAHGGYGYTF
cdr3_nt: TGTGCCAGTAGCTACCGGGCCCATGGAGGCTATGGCTACACCTTC

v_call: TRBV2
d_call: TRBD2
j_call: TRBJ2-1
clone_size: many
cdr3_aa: CASRGTSGMKREQFF
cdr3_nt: TGTGCCAGCAGGGGGACTAGCGGGATGAAGCGTGAGCAGTTCTTC

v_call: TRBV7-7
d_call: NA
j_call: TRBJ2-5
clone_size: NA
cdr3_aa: CASSFQIGETQYF
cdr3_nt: TGTGCTAGCAGCTTTCAAATTGGGGAGACCCAGTACTTC

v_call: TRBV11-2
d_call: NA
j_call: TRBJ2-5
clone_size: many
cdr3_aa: CASSLVAGAETQYF
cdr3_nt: TGTGCCAGCAGCTTAGTTGCAGGGGCAGAGACCCAGTACTTC

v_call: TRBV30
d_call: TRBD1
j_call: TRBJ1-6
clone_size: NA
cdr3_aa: CAWSLTGRDSPLHF
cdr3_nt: TGTGCCTGGAGTTTGACAGGGAGGGATTCACCCCTCCACTTT

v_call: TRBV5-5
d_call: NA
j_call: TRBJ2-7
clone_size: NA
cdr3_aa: CASSLKDCEQYF
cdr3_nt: TGTGCCAGCAGCTTGAAAGACTGCGAGCAGTACTTC

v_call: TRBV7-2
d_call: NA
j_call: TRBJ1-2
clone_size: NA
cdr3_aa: CASSSSSGTSFYGYTF
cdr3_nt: TGTGCCAGCAGCTCATCATCCGGGACGTCCTTTTATGGCTACACCTTC

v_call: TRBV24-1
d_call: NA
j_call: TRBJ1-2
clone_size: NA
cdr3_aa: CATSEPIQGGYTF
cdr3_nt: TGTGCCACCAGTGAACCCATACAGGGCGGCTACACCTTC

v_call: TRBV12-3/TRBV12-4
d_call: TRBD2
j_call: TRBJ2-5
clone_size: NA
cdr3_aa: CASSFLTSGTETQYF
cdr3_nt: TGTGCCAGCAGTTTTCTAACTAGCGGGACGGAGACCCAGTACTTC

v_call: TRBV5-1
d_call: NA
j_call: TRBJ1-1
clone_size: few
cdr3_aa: CASSLKWESTEAFF
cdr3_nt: TGCGCCAGCAGCTTGAAATGGGAATCCACTGAAGCTTTCTTT

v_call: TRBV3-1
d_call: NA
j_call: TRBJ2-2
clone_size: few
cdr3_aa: CASSQDTWNTGELFF
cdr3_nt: TGTGCCAGCAGCCAAGATACGTGGAACACCGGGGAGCTGTTTTTT

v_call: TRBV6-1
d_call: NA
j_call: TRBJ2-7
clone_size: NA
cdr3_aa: CASRDPGPRSYEQYF
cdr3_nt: TGTGCCAGCAGGGACCCGGGACCTAGGTCCTACGAGCAGTACTTC

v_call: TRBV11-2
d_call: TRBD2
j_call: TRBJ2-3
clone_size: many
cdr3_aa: CASSLPSGATDTQYF
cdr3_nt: TGTGCCAGCAGCTTACCGAGCGGGGCAACAGATACGCAGTATTTT

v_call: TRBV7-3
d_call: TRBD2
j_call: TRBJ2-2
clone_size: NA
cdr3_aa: CASSPGTSDWELFF
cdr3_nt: TGTGCCAGCAGCCCCGGGACTAGCGACTGGGAGCTGTTTTTT

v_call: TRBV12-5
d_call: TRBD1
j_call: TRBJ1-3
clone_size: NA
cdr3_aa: CASGQGALNTIYF
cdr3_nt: TGTGCTAGCGGACAGGGGGCGTTGAACACCATATATTTT

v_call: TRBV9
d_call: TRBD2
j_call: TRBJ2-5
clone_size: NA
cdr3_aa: CASSPGLAGGPYETQYF
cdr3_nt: TGTGCCAGCAGCCCTGGACTAGCGGGAGGGCCGTACGAGACCCAGTACTTC

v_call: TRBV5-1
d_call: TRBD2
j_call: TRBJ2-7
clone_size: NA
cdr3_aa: CASSLIAGTSGAYEQYF
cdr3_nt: TGCGCCAGCAGCTTGATTGCCGGGACTAGCGGGGCCTACGAGCAGTACTTC

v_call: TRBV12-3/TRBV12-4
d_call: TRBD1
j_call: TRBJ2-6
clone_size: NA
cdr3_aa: CASLVKTGAGSGANVLTF
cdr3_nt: TGTGCCAGCCTCGTCAAAACAGGGGCAGGCTCTGGGGCCAACGTCCTGACTTTC